The next 25 T cell receptor beta chains were all read from a single sample in a study of T cells in Graves' hyperthyroidism and ophthalmopathy. Amplified TCR beta CDR3 regions derived from RNA transcripts. A set of HTBI primers served as the primers for a first-round RT-PCR of the TCR CDR3. From the multiplex PCR reads, TCRdb called clonotypes with MiXCR, one entry per CDR3 protein. The sample consists of around 700,000 distinct CDR3 sequences, roughly a sixth of them appearing once. Source material: blood. Receptors were obtained from a woman aged 50 to 60 with Graves' hyperthyroidism that later progressed to Graves' ophthalmopathy.

The chain has TRBV27 and TRBJ2-5, with 8 bases aligning to TRBD1. Germline CDR1 and CDR2: MNHEY and SMNVEV (reference sequence). V was pared by 6 bases and J by 4 bases, with 7 bases of the junction left unmatched. The CDR3 extends over 14 amino acids. The CDR3 loop reads CASRRTGTGETQYF. CDR3 in DNA: TGTGCCAGCAGACGGACAGGGACGGGAGAGACCCAGTACTTC.

This clonotype has a count of ten or more. CDR3 residues: CSASWGQETQYF. The CDR3 DNA is TGCAGTGCTAGTTGGGGGCAAGAGACCCAGTACTTC. This chain joins TRBV20-1 and TRBJ2-5; D possibly uses TRBD1 or TRBD2 (5 bases each). Germline loops: CDR1 DFQATT, CDR2 SNEGSKA (reference sequence). The CDR3 spans 12 residues. V shed 3 bases and J shed 2 bases, with 7 bases lying between them.

Concerning this clonotype itself: This sequence may be a read error, since a much larger clone differs from it by one base. The chain has TRBV6-5 and TRBJ1-1; no reliable D call. Germline V CDR1 and CDR2: MNHEY, SVGAGI. The CDR3 is 12 amino acids. The chain's CDR3 is CVSSYLPGEAFF. CDR3 sequence (DNA): TGTGTCAGCAGTTATCTTCCAGGTGAAGCTTTCTTT.

This clonotype was detected many times. The rearrangement joins TRBV20-1 to TRBJ1-5, with D perhaps matching TRBD1 (5 bases). V lost 2 bases and J lost 5, with 16 bases in between. The germline CDR1 and CDR2 sequences are DFQATT and SNEGSKA (reference sequence). The CDR3 sequence is 15 residues long. CDR3 coding DNA: TGCAGTGCTAGATTACATCAGGGAAAAGATCAGCCCCAGCATTTT. Translation gives CSARLHQGKDQPQHF.

The rearrangement joins TRBV5-1 to TRBJ2-2; D may correspond to TRBD1 or TRBD2 (5 bases each). V was shortened by 3 bases and J by 2 bases, with 14 bases between the two germline ends. Germline values: CDR1 SGHRS, CDR2 YFSETQ. There are 16 residues in the CDR3. CDR3 nucleotide sequence: TGCGCCAGCAGCTCCCGGGGCGCATTTAACACCGGGGAGCTGTTTTTT. Translated, it gives CASSSRGAFNTGELFF.

Many counts were recorded for this clonotype. The gene calls are TRBV27 and TRBJ1-2; a possible D gene is TRBD1 (5 bases). The CDR3 consists of 13 residues. Trimming removed 3 bases at V and 9 bases at J, with 14 bases between. Germline V gene sequence: CDR1 MNHEY, CDR2 SMNVEV (reference sequence). The CDR3 bases are TGTGCCAGCAGTTTGGGGACCTGGGGAAGCTACACCTTC. Protein sequence: CASSLGTWGSYTF.

The chain has TRBV20-1 and TRBJ1-3; 7 nucleotides match TRBD1. J was trimmed by 0 bases and V by 1 base; bases with no gene match: 12. Germline-derived CDR1 and CDR2 are DFQATT and SNEGSKA (reference sequence). This CDR3 comprises 18 residues. The CDR3 reads CSARGWSRQGSSGNTIYF. CDR3 sequence (DNA): TGCAGTGCTAGAGGTTGGTCACGACAGGGAAGCTCTGGAAACACCATATATTTT.

This clonotype has a handful of counts. The chain couples TRBV9 to TRBJ2-5; D may be TRBD1 (5 bases). Germline V gene lookup returns CDR1 SGDLS and CDR2 YYNGEE. The germline V and J ends were trimmed by 0 bases and 1 base, with 7 bases remaining between them. This CDR3 comprises 14 residues. CDR3 protein: CASSVGQLQETQYF. The DNA for the CDR3 is TGTGCCAGCAGCGTAGGACAGCTCCAAGAGACCCAGTACTTC.

In this sample, this clonotype turned up many times. The chain combines TRBV2 with TRBJ2-5; 9 nucleotides line up with TRBD2. Germline CDR1 is SNHLY and CDR2 is FYNNEI. The CDR3 is made up of 16 amino acids. V lost 3 bases to trimming and J lost 5 bases; unmatched junction nucleotides: 10. The CDR3: CASSDTSTSGSETQYF. The CDR3, as DNA: TGTGCCAGCAGTGATACTTCGACTAGCGGTTCGGAGACCCAGTACTTC.

The sample holds a few counts of this clonotype. The rearrangement uses TRBV4-1 and TRBJ2-1, with no clear D. Trimming left V 0 bases short and J 15 bases short, with 12 bases between. This CDR3 is built from 12 residues. Per germline, CDR1 MGHRA and CDR2 YSYEKL. CDR3 amino acids: CASSQELDDRFF. In DNA form, the CDR3 reads TGCGCCAGCAGCCAAGAGTTGGACGACCGGTTCTTC.

This clonotype was seen at least ten times. The V and J genes are TRBV12-3 or TRBV12-4 and TRBJ1-1, with D unclear. Trimming cost V 8 bases and J 1 base, with 14 bases left between them. The CDR3 runs 14 residues. CDR3 nucleotide sequence: TGTGCCAGCTCCCCCTTGAGCCCGAACACTGAAGCTTTCTTT. As protein: CASSPLSPNTEAFF.

This clonotype was detected many times. The J gene is TRBJ1-1, the V gene TRBV6-1; no clear D gene. Germline V gene data show CDR1 as MNHNS and CDR2 as SASEGT. The CDR3 extends over 15 amino acids. Trimming removed 6 bases from V and 0 bases from J, with 14 bases in between. This chain's CDR3 is CASRVTVRMNTEAFF. For the CDR3, the DNA is TGTGCCAGCAGGGTGACGGTTAGAATGAACACTGAAGCTTTCTTT.

This clonotype was recorded a few times. The chain couples TRBV5-1 to TRBJ1-6; D perhaps matches TRBD1 (5 bases). Trimming removed 0 bases from V and 8 bases from J, with 18 bases in between. The CDR3 spans 17 residues. The germline CDR1 and CDR2 sequences are SGHRS and YFSETQ. Written as DNA, the CDR3 is TGCGCCAGCAGCTTGGCAATGGTCGACAGTGGGGATTCACCCCTCCACTTT. This codes for CASSLAMVDSGDSPLHF. The variable domain in full, with the rest retrieved from reference TRBV5-1 and TRBJ1-6, is KAGVTQTPRYLIKTRGQQVTLSCSPISGHRSVSWYQQTPGQGLQFLFEYFSETQRNKGNFPGRFSGRQFSNSRSEMNVSTLELGDSALYLCASSLAMVDSGDSPLHFGNGTRLTVT.

About this clonotype itself: A much more abundant neighbour one base away suggests this may be a read error. This sequence joins TRBV10-1 and TRBJ2-3; maybe TRBD1 (5 bases). Germline CDR1 WNHNN, CDR2 SYGVQD (reference sequence). This CDR3 has 16 residues. V shed 4 bases and J shed 8 bases, with 22 bases lying between them. CDR3 region: CASSGQTARESGTQYF. The CDR3 coding sequence is TGCGCCAGCAGTGGACAGACAGCCCGAGAGTCAGGTACGCAGTATTTT.

This clonotype has at least ten counts. The genes are TRBV12-3 or TRBV12-4 and TRBJ2-7; 7 bases fit TRBD1. V was clipped by 6 bases and J by 3 bases; unmatched bases: 5. The CDR3 sequence is 13 residues long. CDR3 sequence: CASSPDRDYEQYF. For the CDR3, the DNA is TGTGCCAGCAGCCCTGACAGGGACTACGAGCAGTACTTC.

This clonotype showed up many times. J is TRBJ1-1 and V is TRBV5-1; D not resolved. V dropped 1 base and J dropped 0 bases, with 10 bases sitting between them. The CDR3 contains 15 residues. Germline V gene sequence: CDR1 SGHRS, CDR2 YFSETQ. CDR3 DNA: TGCGCCAGCAGCTTGTCAAATGGGTTGAACACTGAAGCTTTCTTT. It translates to CASSLSNGLNTEAFF.

The V gene is TRBV29-1, the J gene TRBJ1-1, with D maybe TRBD1 (5 bases). Trimming took 6 bases from V and 2 from J, leaving 16 bases between them. Germline V gene sequence: CDR1 SQVTM, CDR2 ANQGSEA. CDR3 length equals 14 residues. The CDR3 sequence is CSVGEGGINTEAFF. CDR3 coding DNA: TGCAGCGTGGGGGAGGGTGGCATTAACACTGAAGCTTTCTTT. Looking up the rest from reference TRBV29-1 and TRBJ1-1 gives the full variable domain: SAVISQKPSRDICQRGTSLTIQCQVDSQVTMMFWYRQQPGQSLTLIATANQGSEATYESGFVIDKFPISRPNLTFSTLTVSNMSPEDSSIYLCSVGEGGINTEAFFGQGTRLTVV.

This clonotype has at least ten counts. The DNA of the CDR3 is TGTGCCAGCTCACCAACAGTAACAGGGAGGGATCAGCCCCAGCATTTT. It translates to CASSPTVTGRDQPQHF. The chain carries TRBV18 and TRBJ1-5, with D possibly being TRBD1 (6 bases). Trimming removed 2 bases from V and 5 bases from J, with 16 bases in between. The CDR3 is 16 amino acids. The germline V gene has CDR1 KGHSH and CDR2 LQKENI.

There are a few counts of this clonotype. The rearrangement uses TRBV12-3 or TRBV12-4 and TRBJ1-2; no definite D call. CDR3 length: 13 amino acids. V was cut by 7 bases and J by 4 bases, with 13 bases left in between. Here the CDR3 DNA reads TGTGCCAGCATCCCATCCGGGAGCTATGGCTACACCTTC. Protein product: CASIPSGSYGYTF.

This clonotype was counted at least ten times. The V gene is TRBV3-1, the J gene TRBJ1-5; D gene ambiguous. The germline CDR1 and CDR2 sequences are LGHDT and YNNKEL (reference sequence). Trimming left V 0 bases short and J 4 bases short, with 4 bases between. The CDR3 extends over 13 amino acids. CDR3 loop: CASSQEENQPQHF. The CDR3 DNA is TGTGCCAGCAGCCAAGAAGAGAATCAGCCCCAGCATTTT.

Ten or more counts support this clonotype. The CDR3 DNA sequence: TGTGCCAGCAGTGAATTGTTAGGGAACCGGAACACTGAAGCTTTCTTT. The encoded protein is CASSELLGNRNTEAFF. The V call is TRBV2, the J call TRBJ1-1; D is unresolved. Trimming cost V 2 bases and J 1 base, with 14 bases left between them. The CDR3 consists of 16 residues. Germline V gene sequence: CDR1 SNHLY, CDR2 FYNNEI.

The genes are TRBV29-1 and TRBJ1-1; 7 bases match TRBD1. With V trimmed by 4 bases and J by 7 bases, 9 bases remained unmatched. The CDR3 extends over 13 amino acids. The V gene's germline CDR1 is SQVTM and CDR2 ANQGSEA. CDR3 coding DNA: TGCAGCGTTGGGAGACAGGGCCTGAATGAAGCTTTCTTT. Residues: CSVGRQGLNEAFF.

This clonotype appeared a few times. V and J are TRBV30 and TRBJ1-5; weak D call: TRBD1 (6 bases). Trimming pared 1 base from V and 5 bases from J, leaving 12 bases between. Germline lookup yields CDR1 GTSNPN and CDR2 SVGIG (reference sequence). The CDR3 spans 14 residues. CDR3 protein: CAWSAGTLYQPQHF. The DNA for the CDR3 is TGTGCCTGGAGTGCGGGGACACTTTATCAGCCCCAGCATTTT.

This clonotype occurred a few times. The chain couples TRBV27 to TRBJ1-2; no definite D call. This CDR3 contains 13 residues. V lost 0 bases and J lost 7, with 9 bases in between. Germline CDR1 MNHEY, CDR2 SMNVEV (reference sequence). CDR3 nucleotides: TGTGCCAGCAGTTTATCGATCGGGAGTGGCTACACCTTC. It yields the protein CASSLSIGSGYTF.

This clonotype showed up many times. V is TRBV4-1 and J is TRBJ1-1; no firm D call. Trimming left V 4 bases short and J 0 bases short, with 12 bases between. The CDR3 covers 15 residues. The V gene's germline CDR1 is MGHRA and CDR2 YSYEKL. The CDR3 reads CASSPSANMNTEAFF. The CDR3 region has the DNA TGCGCCAGCAGCCCGAGCGCAAACATGAACACTGAAGCTTTCTTT.